Each of the 10 T cell receptor beta chains below was sequenced from the same sample in a study of blood T cell repertoires in COVID-19. Profiled with immunoSEQ multiplex PCR; TCRdb holds only in-frame clones, not every one. Here the sample spans roughly 220,000 clones, 80% to 90% being singletons. Material: PBMCs or T cells enriched from blood (not recorded which). These TCRs come from a woman aged 18-29 years in a cohort exposed to, infected with or recovered from COVID-19 (not recorded which).

This chain links TRBV19 with TRBJ2-1, with TRBD2 matching 10 bases. V lost 10 bases to trimming and J lost 7 bases; unmatched junction nucleotides: 25. Germline V gene sequence: CDR1 LNHDA, CDR2 SQIVND (reference sequence). The CDR3 loop spans 19 amino acids. CDR3 nucleotides: TGTGCCACTGCAACCTTGCGGTTAGCGGGAGGTCTTGTAGAGAATGAGCAGTTCTTC. Amino acids: CATATLRLAGGLVENEQFF. The variable domain in full, completed from reference TRBV19 and TRBJ2-1, reads DGGITQSPKYLFRKEGQNVTLSCEQNLNHDAMYWYRQDPGQGLRLIYYSQIVNDFQKGDIAEGYSVSREKKESFPLTVTSAQKNPTAFYLCATATLRLAGGLVENEQFFGPGTRLTVL.

This clone was observed a few times. J is TRBJ1-2 and V is TRBV5-4; possible D gene TRBD1, 5 bases. V lost 3 bases and J lost 4, with 13 bases in between. The CDR3 has 14 amino acids. Germline loops: CDR1 SGHNT, CDR2 YYREEE (reference sequence). Here the CDR3 DNA reads TGTGCCAGCAGCTCAGCACAGGATGCCTATGGCTACACCTTC. This sequence encodes CASSSAQDAYGYTF.

This clone is a singleton in its sample. This CDR3 reads CASSRGQGYNEQFF. The CDR3 nucleotides are TGTGCCAGCAGCAGGGGACAGGGGTACAATGAGCAGTTCTTC. V gene TRBV6-5 combines with J gene TRBJ2-1; TRBD1 matches 10 bases. Per the germline V gene, CDR1 is MNHEY and CDR2 is SVGAGI. Germline trimming cut 6 bases from V and 4 bases from J; bases unmatched to any gene: 3. The CDR3 is made up of 14 amino acids.

The chain links TRBV14 to TRBJ2-7; TRBD1 agrees at 8 bases. Trimming cost V 2 bases and J 4 bases; bases outside gene matches: 7. The CDR3 sequence is 15 residues long. CDR1 and CDR2 (germline): SGHDN, FVKESK. The CDR3 spells CASSQFGQGKYEQYF. The CDR3, as DNA: TGTGCCAGCAGCCAATTCGGACAGGGAAAGTACGAGCAGTACTTC.

This sequence joins TRBV7-2 and TRBJ2-1; 7 bases are a match to TRBD2. The CDR3 has 15 amino acids. Germline CDR1 SGHTA, CDR2 FQGNSA. J gave up 9 bases and V 5 bases, and 13 bases lay outside the gene matches. The CDR3 is CASSHSGKLLGEQFF. CDR3 DNA sequence: TGTGCCAGCAGCCACAGCGGGAAGTTACTCGGTGAGCAGTTCTTC.

The rearrangement joins TRBV5-1 to TRBJ1-1, with D hard to call. V was pared by 0 bases and J by 0 bases, with 6 bases between. Germline assignment: CDR1 SGHRS and CDR2 YFSETQ. CDR3 length: 14 residues. The CDR3 DNA follows: TGCGCCAGCAGCTTGGGACACATGAACACTGAAGCTTTCTTT. Translating it yields CASSLGHMNTEAFF. Using reference TRBV5-1 and TRBJ1-1 for the parts outside the CDR3, the full variable domain is KAGVTQTPRYLIKTRGQQVTLSCSPISGHRSVSWYQQTPGQGLQFLFEYFSETQRNKGNFPGRFSGRQFSNSRSEMNVSTLELGDSALYLCASSLGHMNTEAFFGQGTRLTVV.

The J gene is TRBJ2-4, the V gene TRBV10-1; 7 nucleotides line up with TRBD1. Trimming at V came to 3 bases and at J to 0 bases, leaving 5 bases not matched to a gene. This CDR3 is built from 16 residues. The V gene's germline CDR1 is WNHNN and CDR2 SYGVQD (reference sequence). This CDR3 reads CASSEGTDLAKNIQYF. The CDR3 coding sequence is TGCGCCAGCAGTGAAGGGACAGACTTAGCCAAAAACATTCAGTACTTC.

The CDR3 region has the DNA TGTGCCAGCAGTTACTCGGGACAGGGGGGCTATGGCTACACCTTC. Encoded protein: CASSYSGQGGYGYTF. The J gene is TRBJ1-2, the V gene TRBV6-5; TRBD1 aligns across 11 bases. V lost 0 bases and J lost 4; bases outside the gene matches: 1. Germline V gene data show CDR1 as MNHEY and CDR2 as SVGAGI. This CDR3 region has 15 residues.

This clone turned up a few times. The genes are TRBV10-3 and TRBJ1-1, with TRBD1 matching over 8 bases. The V gene end was trimmed by 3 bases and the J gene end by 1 base; junction bases not matched to a gene: 4. CDR3 length: 15 residues. Germline CDR1 is ENHRY and CDR2 is SYGVKD. The CDR3 DNA is TGTGCCATCAGTGACTGGGGACAGGCGAACACTGAAGCTTTCTTT. Translation: CAISDWGQANTEAFF.

The gene calls are TRBV6-2 or TRBV6-3 and TRBJ1-2; unclear D gene. The CDR3 totals 13 residues. The germline V gene has CDR1 MNHEY and CDR2 SVGEGT. Trimming removed 2 bases at V and 8 bases at J, with 12 bases between. The CDR3 region has the DNA TGTGCCAGCAGTTACAGCCCCTACCCAGGCTACACCTTC. Translation gives CASSYSPYPGYTF.